The T cell receptor beta chain described here comes from a study of radiation and T cells in renal cell carcinoma. Some clones are missing from TCRdb's copy, which holds only in-frame ones; the method was immunoSEQ multiplex PCR. The profile covers under 150,000 clones, with 75% to 85% appearing a single time and 1.9% taken by the ten largest. Time point noted: blood 2 weeks post-SBRT. Treatment indicated: 15 Gy SBRT to primary tumor, nephrectomy 4 weeks later. The table lists this clone with a few counts. From germline, CDR1 is MNHEY and CDR2 SMNVEV (reference sequence). V shed 6 bases and J 2 bases; nucleotides not matched to a gene: 6. The CDR3 totals 14 residues.

The TCR comes from a woman between 55 and 75 years old with renal cell carcinoma. The sequencing used blood, collected from a patient whose treatment included radiotherapy and nephrectomy. The chain recombines TRBV27 with TRBJ1-2; TRBD1 agrees at 7 bases. The DNA for the CDR3 is TGTGCCAGCAGCTCGAAGACAGGGAACTATGGCTACACCTTC. Translated: CASSSKTGNYGYTF.